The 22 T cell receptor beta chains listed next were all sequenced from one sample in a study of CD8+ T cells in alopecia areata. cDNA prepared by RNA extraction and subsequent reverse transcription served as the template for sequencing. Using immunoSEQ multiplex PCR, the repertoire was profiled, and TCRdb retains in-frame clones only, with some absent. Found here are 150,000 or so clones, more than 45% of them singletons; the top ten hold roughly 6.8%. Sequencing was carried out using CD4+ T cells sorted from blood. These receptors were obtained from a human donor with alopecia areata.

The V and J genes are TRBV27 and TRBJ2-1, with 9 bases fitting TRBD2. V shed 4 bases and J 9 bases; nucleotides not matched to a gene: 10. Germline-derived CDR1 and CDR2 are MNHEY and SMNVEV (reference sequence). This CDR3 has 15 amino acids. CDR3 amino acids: CASSSGGRALVEQFF. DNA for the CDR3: TGTGCCAGCAGTTCTGGCGGGAGGGCCTTAGTTGAGCAGTTCTTC.

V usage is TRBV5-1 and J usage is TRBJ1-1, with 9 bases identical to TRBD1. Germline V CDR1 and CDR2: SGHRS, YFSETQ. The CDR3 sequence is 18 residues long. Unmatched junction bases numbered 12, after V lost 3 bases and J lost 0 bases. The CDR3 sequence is CASSWRDRDFGLNTEAFF. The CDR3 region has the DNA TGCGCCAGCAGCTGGAGGGACAGGGATTTTGGTCTGAACACTGAAGCTTTCTTT.

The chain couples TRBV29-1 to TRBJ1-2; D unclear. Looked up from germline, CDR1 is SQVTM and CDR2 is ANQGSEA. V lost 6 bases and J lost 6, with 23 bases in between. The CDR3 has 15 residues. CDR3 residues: CSVGRAQRSADGYTF. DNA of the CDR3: TGCAGCGTGGGCCGGGCCCAGAGAAGTGCTGATGGCTACACCTTC.

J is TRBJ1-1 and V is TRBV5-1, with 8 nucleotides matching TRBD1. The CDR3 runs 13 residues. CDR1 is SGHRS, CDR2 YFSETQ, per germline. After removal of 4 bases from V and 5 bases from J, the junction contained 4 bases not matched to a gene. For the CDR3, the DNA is TGCGCCAGCAGCCAGGGGGCTGGGACTGAAGCTTTCTTT. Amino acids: CASSQGAGTEAFF.

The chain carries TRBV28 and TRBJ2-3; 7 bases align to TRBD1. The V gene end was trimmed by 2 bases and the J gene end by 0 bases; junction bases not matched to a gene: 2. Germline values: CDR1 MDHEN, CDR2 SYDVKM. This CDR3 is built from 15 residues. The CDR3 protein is CASSLRGLSTDTQYF. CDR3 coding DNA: TGTGCCAGCAGTTTAAGGGGGCTAAGCACAGATACGCAGTATTTT.

The DNA for the CDR3 is TGTGCCAGCAGCTTAGTCTTGACTATTAAGACAGATACGCAGTATTTT. It specifies CASSLVLTIKTDTQYF. This sequence joins TRBV7-9 and TRBJ2-3; TRBD2 might be the D (5 bases). Germline values: CDR1 SEHNR, CDR2 FQNEAQ (reference sequence). This CDR3 region has 16 residues. With 1 base removed from V and 3 bases from J, the gap between germline ends came to 14 bases.

CDR3: CASSLALGDSYGYTF. The CDR3 DNA is TGTGCCAGCAGCTTAGCGCTCGGGGACAGCTATGGCTACACCTTC. The chain uses TRBV7-9 and TRBJ1-2; TRBD1 aligns across 7 bases. The germline V gene encodes CDR1 SEHNR and CDR2 FQNEAQ (reference sequence). V lost 0 bases and J lost 4; bases outside the gene matches: 5. The CDR3 has 15 residues. The whole variable domain, remainder taken from reference TRBV7-9 and TRBJ1-2, is DTGVSQNPRHKITKRGQNVTFRCDPISEHNRLYWYRQTLGQGPEFLTYFQNEAQLEKSRLLSDRFSAERPKGSFSTLEIQRTEQGDSAMYLCASSLALGDSYGYTFGSGTRLTVV.

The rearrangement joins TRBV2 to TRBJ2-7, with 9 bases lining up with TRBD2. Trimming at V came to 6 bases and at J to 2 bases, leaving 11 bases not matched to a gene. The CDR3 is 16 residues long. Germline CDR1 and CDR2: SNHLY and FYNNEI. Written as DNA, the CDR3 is TGTGCCAGCAGAGCTTTAGCGGGAGCTTTGACCTACGAGCAGTACTTC. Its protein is CASRALAGALTYEQYF. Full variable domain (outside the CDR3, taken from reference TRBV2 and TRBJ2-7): EPEVTQTPSHQVTQMGQEVILRCVPISNHLYFYWYRQILGQKVEFLVSFYNNEISEKSEIFDDQFSVERPDGSNFTLKIRSTKLEDSAMYFCASRALAGALTYEQYFGPGTRLTVT.

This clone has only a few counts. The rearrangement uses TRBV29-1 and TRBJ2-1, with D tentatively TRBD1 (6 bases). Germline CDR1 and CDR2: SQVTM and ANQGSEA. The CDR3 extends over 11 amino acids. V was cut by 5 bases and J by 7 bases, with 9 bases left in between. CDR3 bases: TGCAGCGTTCTTGACAGGAATGAGCAGTTCTTC. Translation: CSVLDRNEQFF.

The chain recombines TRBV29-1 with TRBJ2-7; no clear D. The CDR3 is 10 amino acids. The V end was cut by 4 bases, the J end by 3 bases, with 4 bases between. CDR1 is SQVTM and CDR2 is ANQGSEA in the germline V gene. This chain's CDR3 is CSVGGYEQYF. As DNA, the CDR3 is TGCAGCGTTGGGGGCTACGAGCAGTACTTC.

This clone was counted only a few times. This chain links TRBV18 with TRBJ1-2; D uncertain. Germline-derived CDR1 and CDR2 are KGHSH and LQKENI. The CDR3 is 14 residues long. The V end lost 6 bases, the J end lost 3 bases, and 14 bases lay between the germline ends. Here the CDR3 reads CASSPNRDHYGYTF. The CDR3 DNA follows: TGTGCCAGCTCGCCGAACCGGGATCACTATGGCTACACCTTC.

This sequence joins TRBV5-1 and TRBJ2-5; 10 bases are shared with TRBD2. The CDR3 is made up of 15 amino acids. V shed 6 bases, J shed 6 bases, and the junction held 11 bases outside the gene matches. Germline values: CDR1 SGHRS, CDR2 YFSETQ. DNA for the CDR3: TGCGCCAGCACCCGCGAGCTAGCGGGAGATAAGACCCAGTACTTC. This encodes CASTRELAGDKTQYF.

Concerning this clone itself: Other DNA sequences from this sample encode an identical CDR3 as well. The CDR3 DNA sequence: TGTGCCAGCAGTTCGGTTGGAACCTACGAGCAGTACTTC. Its protein product is CASSSVGTYEQYF. J is TRBJ2-7 and V is TRBV27; unclear D gene. Trimming took 4 bases from V and 2 from J, leaving 9 bases between them. CDR3 length equals 13 residues. Germline CDR1 is MNHEY and CDR2 is SMNVEV (reference sequence).

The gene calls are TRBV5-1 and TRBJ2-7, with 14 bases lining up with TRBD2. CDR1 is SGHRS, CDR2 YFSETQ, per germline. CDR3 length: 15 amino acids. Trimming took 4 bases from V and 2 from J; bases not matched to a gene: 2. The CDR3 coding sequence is TGCGCCAGCAGCCCGGGACTAGCGGGAGCCTACGAGCAGTACTTC. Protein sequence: CASSPGLAGAYEQYF.

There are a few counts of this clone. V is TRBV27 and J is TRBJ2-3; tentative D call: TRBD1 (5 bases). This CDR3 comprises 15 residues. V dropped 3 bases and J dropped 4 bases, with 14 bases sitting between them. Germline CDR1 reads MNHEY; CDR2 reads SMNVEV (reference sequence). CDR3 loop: CASSFTGRRSDTQYF. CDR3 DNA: TGTGCCAGCAGTTTCACAGGAAGGAGATCAGATACGCAGTATTTT.

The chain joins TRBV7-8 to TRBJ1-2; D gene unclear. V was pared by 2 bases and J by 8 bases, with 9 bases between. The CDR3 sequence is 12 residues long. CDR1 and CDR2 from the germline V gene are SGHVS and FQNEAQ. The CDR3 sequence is CASSLSRGGYTF. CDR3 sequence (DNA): TGTGCCAGCAGCTTATCCCGTGGAGGCTACACCTTC.

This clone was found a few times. The CDR3 DNA reads TGTGCCAGCAGTTCCCAAGCGGGTTCCTCTTATACGCAGTATTTT. Its translation is CASSSQAGSSYTQYF. The chain combines TRBV28 with TRBJ2-3; tentatively, D is TRBD2 (6 bases). V was clipped by 4 bases and J by 7 bases, with 18 bases between them. This CDR3 comprises 15 residues. Germline V lookup: CDR1 MDHEN, CDR2 SYDVKM.

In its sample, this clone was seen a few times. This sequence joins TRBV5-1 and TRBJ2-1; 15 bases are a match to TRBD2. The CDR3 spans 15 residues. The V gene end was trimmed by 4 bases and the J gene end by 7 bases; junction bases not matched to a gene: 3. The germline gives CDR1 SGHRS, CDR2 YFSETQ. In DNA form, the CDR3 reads TGCGCCAGCAGCGAGGGGACTAGCGGGAGGAATGAGCAGTTCTTC. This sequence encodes CASSEGTSGRNEQFF.

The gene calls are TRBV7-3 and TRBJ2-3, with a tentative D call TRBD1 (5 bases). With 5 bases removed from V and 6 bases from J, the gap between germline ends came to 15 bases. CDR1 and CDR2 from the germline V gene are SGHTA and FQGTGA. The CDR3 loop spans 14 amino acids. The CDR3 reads CASSVGPDSDTQYF. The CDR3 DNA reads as TGTGCCAGCAGCGTGGGGCCAGACTCCGATACGCAGTATTTT.

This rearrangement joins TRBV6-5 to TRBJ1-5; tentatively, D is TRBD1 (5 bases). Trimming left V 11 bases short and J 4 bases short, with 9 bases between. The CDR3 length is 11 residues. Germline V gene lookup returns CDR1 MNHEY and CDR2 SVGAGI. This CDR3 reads CAAGRNQPQHF. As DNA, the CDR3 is TGTGCCGCGGGGCGTAATCAGCCCCAGCATTTT.

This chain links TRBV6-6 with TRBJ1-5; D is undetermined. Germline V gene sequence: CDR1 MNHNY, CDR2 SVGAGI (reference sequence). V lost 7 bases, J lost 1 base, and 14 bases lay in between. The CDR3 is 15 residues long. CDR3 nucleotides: TGTGCCAGCACCACCCCCAGGTTAAGCAATCAGCCCCAGCATTTT. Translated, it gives CASTTPRLSNQPQHF.

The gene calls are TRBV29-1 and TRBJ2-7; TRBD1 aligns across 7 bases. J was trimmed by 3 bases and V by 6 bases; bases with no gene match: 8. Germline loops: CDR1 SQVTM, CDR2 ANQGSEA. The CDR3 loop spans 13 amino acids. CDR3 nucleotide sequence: TGCAGCGTAACTGCGACAGGGATCTACGAGCAGTACTTC. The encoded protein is CSVTATGIYEQYF.